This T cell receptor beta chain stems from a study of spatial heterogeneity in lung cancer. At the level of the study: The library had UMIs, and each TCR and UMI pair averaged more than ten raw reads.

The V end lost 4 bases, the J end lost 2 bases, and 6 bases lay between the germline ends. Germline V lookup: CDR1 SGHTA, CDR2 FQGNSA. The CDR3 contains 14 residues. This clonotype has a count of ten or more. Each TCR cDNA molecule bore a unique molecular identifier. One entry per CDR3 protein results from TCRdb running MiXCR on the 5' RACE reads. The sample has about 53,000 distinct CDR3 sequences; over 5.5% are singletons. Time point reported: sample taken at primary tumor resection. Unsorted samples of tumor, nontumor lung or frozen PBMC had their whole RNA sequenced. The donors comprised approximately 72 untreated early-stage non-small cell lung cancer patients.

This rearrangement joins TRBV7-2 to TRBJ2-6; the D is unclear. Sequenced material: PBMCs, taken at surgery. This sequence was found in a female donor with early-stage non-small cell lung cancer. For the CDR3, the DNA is TGTGCCAGCAGCTCACCAACTGGGGCCAACGTCCTGACTTTC. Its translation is CASSSPTGANVLTF.